This entry lists 30 T cell receptor beta chains sequenced from one sample in a study of CD8 T cells in ankylosing spondylitis. TCRdb processed the 5' RACE reads anew with MiXCR; each CDR3 protein has one entry. The table lists about 500,000 distinct CDR3 sequences, 12% of them singletons. Their antigens remain unidentified. Study observations and caveats: Made up of fewer than 10 highly homologous variants, a TCR beta motif appeared characteristic of ankylosing spondylitis blood.

The sequencing input was blood, either unsorted or a sorted T cell fraction (not recorded which). These TCRs come from a male donor with ankylosing spondylitis.

There are a few counts of this clonotype. The CDR3 bases are TGCGCCAGCAGCACAGGGACTAGCGGAGGCCAAGAGACCCAGTACTTC. The encoded protein is CASSTGTSGGQETQYF. V and J are TRBV5-1 and TRBJ2-5; 11 bases agree with TRBD2. Looked up from germline, CDR1 is SGHRS and CDR2 is YFSETQ. The CDR3 sequence is 16 residues long. Germline trimming cut 4 bases from V and 1 base from J; bases unmatched to any gene: 6.

This clonotype was detected a few times. This sequence joins TRBV29-1 and TRBJ1-5, with TRBD1 matching 10 bases. This CDR3 spans 14 amino acids. CDR1 is SQVTM and CDR2 is ANQGSEA in the germline V gene. With 6 bases clipped from V and 3 bases from J, the junction kept 5 bases outside the gene matches. CDR3 in DNA: TGCAGCGTCGGGACAGGGGATTACAATCAGCCCCAGCATTTT. It encodes CSVGTGDYNQPQHF.

The chain combines TRBV20-1 with TRBJ2-1, with D possibly being TRBD2 (6 bases). CDR1 and CDR2 (germline): DFQATT, SNEGSKA (reference sequence). The CDR3 sequence is 15 residues long. V was pared by 3 bases and J by 5 bases, with 17 bases between. The CDR3 sequence: CSASGLRGQDNEQFF. DNA of the CDR3: TGCAGTGCTAGCGGTTTGCGGGGTCAGGACAATGAGCAGTTCTTC.

This clonotype has only a few counts. The chain carries TRBV4-2 and TRBJ2-3; D is unresolved. The germline gives CDR1 LGHNA, CDR2 YNFKEQ. Trimming left V 2 bases short and J 4 bases short, with 7 bases between. CDR3 length equals 13 residues. The CDR3 DNA is TGTGCCAGCAGCCAAATAGCCTCAGATACGCAGTATTTT. Its protein product is CASSQIASDTQYF.

The table lists this clonotype with a few counts. The chain uses TRBV24-1 and TRBJ2-5; D call uncertain. V shed 1 base and J shed 5 bases, with 10 bases lying between them. Germline CDR1 KGHDR, CDR2 SFDVKD. The CDR3 covers 14 residues. The DNA of the CDR3 is TGTGCCACCAGTGATTTTCCGGGTCAGGAGACCCAGTACTTC. Protein sequence: CATSDFPGQETQYF.

This chain joins TRBV7-8 and TRBJ1-5, with TRBD1 matching 8 bases. CDR1 and CDR2 (germline): SGHVS, FQNEAQ. After removal of 2 bases from V and 3 bases from J, the junction contained 6 bases not matched to a gene. This CDR3 comprises 16 residues. The CDR3 sequence is CASSLSPGGTNQPQHF. The CDR3 region has the DNA TGTGCCAGCAGCTTATCTCCAGGGGGCACCAATCAGCCCCAGCATTTT.

This clonotype was counted many times. The chain links TRBV18 to TRBJ2-5, with TRBD2 identical over 7 bases. Trimming cost V 3 bases and J 4 bases; bases outside gene matches: 5. Germline CDR1 KGHSH, CDR2 LQKENI. This CDR3 contains 14 residues. This chain's CDR3 is CASSPGTNGETQYF. CDR3 DNA: TGTGCCAGCTCACCCGGGACTAACGGAGAGACCCAGTACTTC.

The table lists this clonotype with a few counts. The chain employs TRBV24-1 and TRBJ2-1, with D possibly called TRBD1 or TRBD2 (6 bases each). CDR3 length: 15 residues. Looked up from germline, CDR1 is KGHDR and CDR2 is SFDVKD. The V end was cut by 4 bases, the J end by 6 bases, with 15 bases between. CDR3 DNA: TGTGCCACCAGTGACCCGAGGGGGGCTGGCAATGAGCAGTTCTTC. Translation gives CATSDPRGAGNEQFF.

This clonotype was observed a few times. The chain couples TRBV20-1 to TRBJ2-3; TRBD2 aligns across 10 bases. Germline CDR1 reads DFQATT; CDR2 reads SNEGSKA (reference sequence). The CDR3 is made up of 15 amino acids. Trimming removed 5 bases from V and 0 bases from J; junction bases left unmatched: 5. In DNA form, the CDR3 reads TGCAGTGCTGGACTAGCGGCTACTAGCACAGATACGCAGTATTTT. Translation gives CSAGLAATSTDTQYF.

The sample holds a few counts of this clonotype. The genes are TRBV18 and TRBJ2-2; D not resolved. Germline-derived CDR1 and CDR2 are KGHSH and LQKENI. The CDR3 loop spans 14 amino acids. Trimming pared 3 bases from V and 1 base from J, leaving 6 bases between. The CDR3 coding sequence is TGTGCCAGCTCACCCCAGGAGAACACCGGGGAGCTGTTTTTT. Its translation is CASSPQENTGELFF.

This clonotype occurred many times. V gene TRBV29-1 combines with J gene TRBJ1-3; D is possibly TRBD1 (6 bases). The CDR3 runs to 15 residues. The ends were cut back, 4 bases at V and 3 bases at J, with 16 bases in the middle. Germline V CDR1 and CDR2: SQVTM, ANQGSEA. CDR3 bases: TGCAGCGTTGTTAATGTGGAGACAGGTGGAAACACCATATATTTT. It translates to CSVVNVETGGNTIYF.

The chain has TRBV7-9 and TRBJ2-1; the D call may be TRBD1 or TRBD2 (5 bases each). V lost 4 bases and J 4 bases, leaving 11 bases between the germline ends. This CDR3 contains 14 residues. Germline CDR1 SEHNR, CDR2 FQNEAQ (reference sequence). CDR3 in amino acids: CASSWGSRYNEQFF. The CDR3 DNA is TGTGCCAGCAGCTGGGGGAGCAGGTACAATGAGCAGTTCTTC.

This chain uses TRBV3-1 with TRBJ1-2, with D uncertain. The CDR3 totals 15 residues. V was pared by 2 bases and J by 0 bases, with 10 bases between. Germline values: CDR1 LGHDT, CDR2 YNNKEL (reference sequence). The CDR3 loop reads CASSQIGGPNYGYTF. The CDR3 DNA follows: TGTGCCAGCAGCCAAATTGGAGGACCTAACTATGGCTACACCTTC. Full variable domain (outside the CDR3, taken from reference TRBV3-1 and TRBJ1-2): DTAVSQTPKYLVTQMGNDKSIKCEQNLGHDTMYWYKQDSKKFLKIMFSYNNKELIINETVPNRFSPKSPDKAHLNLHINSLELGDSAVYFCASSQIGGPNYGYTFGSGTRLTVV.

V is TRBV24-1 and J is TRBJ1-1; D is perhaps TRBD1 (6 bases). With 7 bases removed from V and 2 bases from J, the gap between germline ends came to 13 bases. The CDR3 runs 14 residues. Germline CDR1 KGHDR, CDR2 SFDVKD. The DNA of the CDR3 is TGTGCCACCAGCGCCGGGGGGGCAAACACTGAAGCTTTCTTT. Its protein product is CATSAGGANTEAFF.

The chain combines TRBV7-2 with TRBJ2-2; TRBD1 matches 7 bases. The CDR3 loop spans 14 amino acids. Per germline, CDR1 SGHTA and CDR2 FQGNSA. Trimming took 5 bases from V and 6 from J; bases not matched to a gene: 6. The DNA for the CDR3 is TGTGCCAGCAGCGAAACAGGGGCCTCCGGGGAGCTGTTTTTT. It yields the protein CASSETGASGELFF. Full variable domain (rest looked up from reference TRBV7-2 and TRBJ2-2): GAGVSQSPSNKVTEKGKDVELRCDPISGHTALYWYRQSLGQGLEFLIYFQGNSAPDKSGLPSDRFSAERTGGSVSTLTIQRTQQEDSAVYLCASSETGASGELFFGEGSRLTVL.

The J gene is TRBJ2-7, the V gene TRBV21-1; no check of the table's D call, TRBD1, against the DNA was made. TRBV21-1 is tagged as a pseudogene. This CDR3 is built from 19 residues. The CDR3 region has the DNA TGTGCCAGCAGCAAACCCCGGGACAGGGGGAAAGTTAGCACCTACGAGCAGTACGTC. It codes for CASSKPRDRGKVSTYEQYV.

This clonotype was observed at least ten times. The V and J genes are TRBV5-1 and TRBJ1-1; tentative D call: TRBD1 (6 bases). The CDR3 is 16 amino acids. Trimming stripped 2 bases from V and 3 bases from J, with 17 bases between. Germline CDR1 and CDR2: SGHRS and YFSETQ. The CDR3 region has the DNA TGCGCCAGCAGCTTTCAGGGGCCCGGGGTGGACACTGAAGCTTTCTTT. Its translation is CASSFQGPGVDTEAFF.

V usage is TRBV7-2 and J usage is TRBJ1-1, with D tentatively TRBD1 (5 bases). Germline values: CDR1 SGHTA, CDR2 FQGNSA. V was trimmed by 2 bases and J by 7 bases, leaving 17 bases between them. This CDR3 region has 15 residues. The CDR3 protein is CASSLKGPRRGEAFF. The CDR3 coding sequence is TGTGCCAGCAGCTTAAAAGGGCCCCGAAGGGGTGAAGCTTTCTTT.

This clonotype was seen only a few times. The chain combines TRBV20-1 with TRBJ2-1, with no clear D. The CDR3 runs to 14 residues. V lost 5 bases, J lost 0 bases, and 11 bases lay in between. Per germline, CDR1 DFQATT and CDR2 SNEGSKA (reference sequence). The CDR3 reads CSALLSSSYNEQFF. In DNA form, the CDR3 reads TGCAGTGCTCTTTTATCGAGCTCCTACAATGAGCAGTTCTTC.

The rearrangement uses TRBV5-1 and TRBJ2-3, with 12 positions matching TRBD2. V lost 0 bases to trimming and J lost 4 bases; unmatched junction nucleotides: 3. The CDR3 totals 16 residues. Germline V lookup: CDR1 SGHRS, CDR2 YFSETQ. CDR3 in amino acids: CASSLESSGRADTQYF. CDR3 nucleotide sequence: TGCGCCAGCAGCTTGGAATCTAGCGGGAGGGCAGATACGCAGTATTTT.

The V and J genes are TRBV21-1 and TRBJ2-3; the table's D call, TRBD2, has no DNA check behind it. TRBV21-1 is assigned pseudogene status. The CDR3 is 21 residues long. CDR3 bases: TGTGCCAGCAGCAAACCACGTCTCCGACAGTCCAAGGACTTGAACACAGATACGCAGTATTTT. Residues: CASSKPRLRQSKDLNTDTQYF.

In this sample, this clonotype turned up a few times. This rearrangement joins TRBV20-1 to TRBJ1-5; D is perhaps TRBD1 (6 bases). Germline CDR1 is DFQATT and CDR2 is SNEGSKA (reference sequence). The CDR3 loop spans 13 amino acids. The ends were cut back, 2 bases at V and 4 bases at J, with 9 bases in the middle. CDR3 DNA sequence: TGCAGTGCTAGAAGACAGGATAATCAGCCCCAGCATTTT. The encoded protein is CSARRQDNQPQHF.

This clonotype was seen ten or more times. The chain joins TRBV27 to TRBJ2-1; 9 positions match TRBD2. Germline CDR1 MNHEY, CDR2 SMNVEV (reference sequence). After removal of 0 bases from V and 0 bases from J, the junction contained 3 bases not matched to a gene. The CDR3 runs 17 residues. The CDR3 DNA sequence: TGTGCCAGCAGTTTATCAGGTAGCGGGAGCTCCTACAATGAGCAGTTCTTC. It yields the protein CASSLSGSGSSYNEQFF.

The chain combines TRBV20-1 with TRBJ1-1; D perhaps matches TRBD1 (6 bases). CDR1 is DFQATT and CDR2 is SNEGSKA in the germline V gene (reference sequence). This CDR3 has 16 amino acids. V shed 4 bases and J shed 1 base, with 19 bases lying between them. The CDR3 DNA sequence: TGCAGTGCTAACGGCCGGTCCCCCAGGGGGAACACTGAAGCTTTCTTT. The encoded protein is CSANGRSPRGNTEAFF.

The J gene is TRBJ1-4, the V gene TRBV3-1; D unresolved. The V gene lost 4 bases and the J gene lost 0 bases, with 15 bases spanning the gap. The CDR3 totals 17 residues. Germline values: CDR1 LGHDT, CDR2 YNNKEL (reference sequence). CDR3 loop: CASSPSSLQATNEKLFF. CDR3 in DNA: TGTGCCAGCAGCCCGTCCTCCCTCCAGGCAACTAATGAAAAACTGTTTTTT.

This clonotype was seen more than once but under ten times. The CDR3 loop is CAIRGRVDQPQHF. CDR3 in DNA: TGTGCCATCAGAGGACGGGTGGATCAGCCCCAGCATTTT. The V call is TRBV10-3, the J call TRBJ1-5; the D is unclear. V was pared by 6 bases and J by 5 bases, with 11 bases between. The CDR3 loop spans 13 amino acids. Germline values: CDR1 ENHRY, CDR2 SYGVKD.

This clonotype was counted at least ten times. This chain joins TRBV7-2 and TRBJ1-1, with TRBD1 matching 7 bases. The germline V gene has CDR1 SGHTA and CDR2 FQGNSA. There are 14 residues in the CDR3. Trimming removed 6 bases from V and 7 bases from J; junction bases left unmatched: 11. In nucleotides, the CDR3 is TGTGCCAGCAGTTCTGGACAGGACTCGAGTGAAGCTTTCTTT. Amino acids: CASSSGQDSSEAFF.

The chain links TRBV5-1 to TRBJ2-5, with D unclear. With 6 bases removed from V and 2 bases from J, the gap between germline ends came to 14 bases. CDR1 is SGHRS, CDR2 YFSETQ, per germline. The CDR3 is 14 amino acids. The CDR3: CASKERLNQETQYF. In nucleotides, the CDR3 is TGCGCCAGCAAGGAGAGACTCAATCAAGAGACCCAGTACTTC.

This clonotype was picked up a small number of times. The chain links TRBV12-3 or TRBV12-4 to TRBJ1-1; D ambiguous. This CDR3 comprises 15 residues. V was pared by 5 bases and J by 5 bases, with 18 bases between. The CDR3 bases are TGTGCCAGCAGTCACACCGCCGAGGGCTGGACTGAAGCTTTCTTT. It specifies CASSHTAEGWTEAFF.

This clonotype has more than one count but fewer than ten. The gene calls are TRBV20-1 and TRBJ2-7; D not certain. Deletions cut 3 bases from V and 7 bases from J, with 10 bases between. This CDR3 spans 11 amino acids. Germline values: CDR1 DFQATT, CDR2 SNEGSKA (reference sequence). The CDR3 DNA reads as TGCAGTGCTAGTGAATACGGGGAGCAGTACTTC. The encoded protein is CSASEYGEQYF.